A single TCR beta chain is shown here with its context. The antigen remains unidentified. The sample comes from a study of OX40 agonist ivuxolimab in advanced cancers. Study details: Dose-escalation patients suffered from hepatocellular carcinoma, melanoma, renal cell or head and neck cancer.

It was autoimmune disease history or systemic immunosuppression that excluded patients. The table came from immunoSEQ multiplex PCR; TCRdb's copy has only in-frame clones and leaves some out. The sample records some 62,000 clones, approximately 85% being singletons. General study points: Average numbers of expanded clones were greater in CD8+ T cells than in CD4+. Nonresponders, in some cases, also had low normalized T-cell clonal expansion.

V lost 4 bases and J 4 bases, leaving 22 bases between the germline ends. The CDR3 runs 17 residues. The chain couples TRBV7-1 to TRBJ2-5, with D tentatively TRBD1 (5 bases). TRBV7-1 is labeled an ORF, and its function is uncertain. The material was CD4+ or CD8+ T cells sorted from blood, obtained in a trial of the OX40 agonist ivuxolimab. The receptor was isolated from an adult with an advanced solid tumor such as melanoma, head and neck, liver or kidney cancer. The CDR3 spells CASSLRGEEQDGETQYF. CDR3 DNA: TGTGCCAGCAGCTTAAGGGGCGAGGAACAGGATGGAGAGACCCAGTACTTC.